This T cell receptor (beta chain) was sequenced during a study of T cell repertoires in cytomegalovirus infection. Study overall: Matching HLA type, along with CMV infection, was indicated by public TCR beta signatures. General study findings and limits: The ex vivo response showed dominance by HLA-C-restricted CMV-specific TCR beta clonotypes.

With respect to this clonotype: Its antigen is not identified.

TCRdb reanalysed the reads using MiXCR and keeps one entry per CDR3 protein. The sample shows hundreds of thousands of distinct CDR3 sequences, 9.6% of them seen only once. The sample consisted of PBMCs. This TCR was sampled from a human donor in good health (CMV status not recorded). Some clones in this sample may be carry-over from other donors' samples.

The CDR3 here is CASSLISQGGFYEQYF. DNA of the CDR3: TGTGCCAGCAGCTTAATATCTCAGGGGGGTTTCTACGAGCAGTACTTC. This sequence joins TRBV11-2 and TRBJ2-7; a weak D match, TRBD1 (7 bases). Trimming cost V 2 bases and J 3 bases, with 17 bases left between them. CDR1 SGHAT and CDR2 FQNNGV come from the germline V gene. The CDR3 consists of 16 residues. The full variable domain, its missing parts supplied by reference TRBV11-2 and TRBJ2-7, is EAGVAQSPRYKIIEKRQSVAFWCNPISGHATLYWYQQILGQGPKLLIQFQNNGVVDDSQLPKDRFSAERLKGVDSTLKIQPAKLEDSAVYLCASSLISQGGFYEQYFGPGTRLTVT.